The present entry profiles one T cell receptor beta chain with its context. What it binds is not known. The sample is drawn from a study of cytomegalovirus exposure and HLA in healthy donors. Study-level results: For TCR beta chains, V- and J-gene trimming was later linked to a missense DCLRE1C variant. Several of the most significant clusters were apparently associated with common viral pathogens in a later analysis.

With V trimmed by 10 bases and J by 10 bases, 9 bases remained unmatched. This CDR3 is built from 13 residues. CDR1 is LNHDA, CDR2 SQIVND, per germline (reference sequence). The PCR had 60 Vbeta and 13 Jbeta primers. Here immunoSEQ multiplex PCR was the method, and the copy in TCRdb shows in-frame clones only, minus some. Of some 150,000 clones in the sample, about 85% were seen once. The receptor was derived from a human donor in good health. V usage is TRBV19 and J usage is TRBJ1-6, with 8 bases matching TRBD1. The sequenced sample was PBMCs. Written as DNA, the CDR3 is TGTGCCACAACCGACACAGGGGGATCACCCCTCCACTTT. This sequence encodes CATTDTGGSPLHF.